Each of the 18 T cell receptor beta chains below was sequenced from the same sample in a study of long-term antiretroviral therapy in people with HIV. Survey-level immunoSEQ v3.0 assays were run. The data were produced by immunoSEQ multiplex PCR, yet TCRdb's version contains in-frame clones alone and is incomplete. Among tens of thousands of clones listed, approximately 88% were seen once. Material: unsorted PBMCs, obtained 5.9 years after starting antiretroviral therapy. The receptors originated from a man aged 25 to 40 with HIV.

V gene TRBV30 combines with J gene TRBJ1-5; 9 nucleotides line up with TRBD1. The germline CDR1 and CDR2 sequences are GTSNPN and SVGIG (reference sequence). The CDR3 is 14 amino acids. V shed 5 bases and J 6 bases; nucleotides not matched to a gene: 8. The CDR3 spells CAWAPGQGRQPQHF. Here the CDR3 DNA reads TGTGCCTGGGCTCCGGGACAGGGTCGTCAGCCCCAGCATTTT.

By share, this clone ranks as medium-sized (0.01 to 0.1%). The chain uses TRBV6-4 and TRBJ2-2, with 8 positions matching TRBD2. V dropped 3 bases and J dropped 4; count of bases not matched to a gene: 4. The germline V gene encodes CDR1 MRHNA and CDR2 SNTAGT. This CDR3 region has 15 residues. In nucleotides, the CDR3 is TGTGCCAGCAGTGAAATGAGCGGGAGCACCGGGGAGCTGTTTTTT. It translates to CASSEMSGSTGELFF.

This chain connects TRBV7-9 to TRBJ2-7; 8 nucleotides match TRBD1. The CDR3 loop spans 14 amino acids. Trimming at V came to 4 bases and at J to 1 base, leaving 3 bases not matched to a gene. Germline CDR1 and CDR2: SEHNR and FQNEAQ (reference sequence). CDR3: CASSWDRWSYEQYF. The DNA of the CDR3 is TGTGCCAGCAGCTGGGACAGGTGGTCCTACGAGCAGTACTTC.

The chain is built from TRBV7-8 and TRBJ1-2; TRBD1 agrees at 11 bases. Germline CDR1 reads SGHVS; CDR2 reads FQNEAQ. The V segment lost 5 bases and the J segment 5 bases; nucleotides outside the gene matches: 13. CDR3 length: 17 residues. This CDR3 is CASSAGIGTGGGYGYTF. The CDR3 nucleotides read TGTGCCAGCAGCGCTGGGATCGGGACAGGGGGTGGATATGGCTACACCTTC.

The chain links TRBV19 to TRBJ2-2; 7 bases are shared with TRBD2. The CDR3 is 14 amino acids. Per germline, CDR1 LNHDA and CDR2 SQIVND (reference sequence). V lost 5 bases and J lost 7; bases outside the gene matches: 7. DNA for the CDR3: TGTGCCAGTAGTGGGAGGGAGATTGGCGGGGAGCTGTTTTTT. Translated, it gives CASSGREIGGELFF.

The chain couples TRBV5-5 to TRBJ2-5; D gene uncertain. The V end lost 3 bases, the J end lost 2 bases, and 8 bases lay between the germline ends. Germline CDR1 reads SGHKS; CDR2 reads YYEKEE (reference sequence). The CDR3 loop spans 13 amino acids. In DNA, the CDR3 is TGTGCCAGCAGCTCCAATGATCAAGAGACCCAGTACTTC. Translation: CASSSNDQETQYF.

In DNA, the CDR3 is TGTGCCAGCAGTTACGAAGGGATGGCATACGAGCAGTACTTC. Protein product: CASSYEGMAYEQYF. This rearrangement joins TRBV6-5 to TRBJ2-5; no clear D gene. The J call is doubtful: the DNA matches TRBJ2-7 better. Per germline, CDR1 MNHEY and CDR2 SVGAGI. The CDR3 runs 14 residues.

This clone was observed a single time. One end of the junction is discordant with germline, which a read error may explain. The V call is TRBV6-6, the J call TRBJ2-1; D is unclear. Germline loops: CDR1 MNHNY, CDR2 SVGAGI (reference sequence). This CDR3 has 14 amino acids. CDR3 in amino acids: CTSTYATLDNEQFF. In nucleotides, the CDR3 is TGTACCAGCACCTATGCGACTTTAGACAATGAGCAGTTCTTC.

This sequence joins TRBV11-2 and TRBJ2-7; D remains ambiguous. V shed 3 bases and J shed 0 bases, with 6 bases lying between them. Germline values: CDR1 SGHAT, CDR2 FQNNGV. This CDR3 has 13 residues. The CDR3, as DNA: TGTGCCAGCAGCTTGGAAGGCTCCTACGAGCAGTACTTC. This sequence encodes CASSLEGSYEQYF.

The chain has TRBV18 and TRBJ2-3; 7 nucleotides agree with TRBD1. Germline assignment: CDR1 KGHSH and CDR2 LQKENI. The CDR3 extends over 15 amino acids. The J segment lost 4 bases and the V segment lost 4 bases, leaving 8 bases of the junction unmatched. CDR3 bases: TGTGCCAGCTCACTGACAGGGATCGGCGCAGATACGCAGTATTTT. As protein: CASSLTGIGADTQYF.

The V call is TRBV7-2, the J call TRBJ1-5; 8 bases align to TRBD1. Trimming at V came to 5 bases and at J to 2 bases, leaving 5 bases not matched to a gene. CDR1 and CDR2 (germline): SGHTA, FQGNSA. The CDR3 runs 15 residues. CDR3 residues: CASSATGGGNQPQHF. DNA of the CDR3: TGTGCCAGCAGCGCCACAGGGGGTGGCAATCAGCCCCAGCATTTT.

The gene calls are TRBV7-2 and TRBJ1-1; D not resolved. This CDR3 contains 14 residues. Looked up from germline, CDR1 is SGHTA and CDR2 is FQGNSA. The V and J ends lost 2 bases and 7 bases respectively, with 14 bases between them. The CDR3 loop is CASSLTESALEAFF. The CDR3, as DNA: TGTGCCAGCAGCTTAACAGAATCCGCCCTTGAAGCTTTCTTT.

The chain joins TRBV7-2 to TRBJ1-6; the D is unclear. This CDR3 is 16 amino acids long. Per germline, CDR1 SGHTA and CDR2 FQGNSA. The ends were cut back, 6 bases at V and 1 base at J, with 13 bases in the middle. This CDR3 reads CASSLGGGSYNSPLHF. The CDR3 DNA follows: TGTGCCAGCAGTCTAGGAGGTGGGTCCTATAATTCACCCCTCCACTTT. The full variable domain, its missing parts supplied by reference TRBV7-2 and TRBJ1-6, is GAGVSQSPSNKVTEKGKDVELRCDPISGHTALYWYRQSLGQGLEFLIYFQGNSAPDKSGLPSDRFSAERTGGSVSTLTIQRTQQEDSAVYLCASSLGGGSYNSPLHFGNGTRLTVT.

The chain joins TRBV10-3 to TRBJ2-7, with TRBD1 matching over 9 bases. The junction had 16 bases not matched to a gene; V was cut back by 6 bases and J by 4 bases. Germline lookup yields CDR1 ENHRY and CDR2 SYGVKD. The CDR3 covers 17 residues. CDR3 nucleotide sequence: TGTGCCATCAGAGCCGGGACAGGGTCCAAACTGGCGTACGAGCAGTACTTC. Protein: CAIRAGTGSKLAYEQYF.

The chain carries TRBV19 and TRBJ1-5; TRBD1 matches 8 bases. The CDR3 covers 15 residues. The J segment lost 6 bases and the V segment lost 3 bases, leaving 7 bases of the junction unmatched. The V gene's germline CDR1 is LNHDA and CDR2 SQIVND (reference sequence). CDR3 protein: CASSIAGTGAQPQHF. DNA for the CDR3: TGTGCCAGTAGTATCGCCGGGACAGGTGCTCAGCCCCAGCATTTT.

This clone was counted a few times. The gene calls are TRBV4-2 and TRBJ2-7, with D maybe TRBD2 (5 bases). Trimming took 4 bases from V and 3 from J, leaving 10 bases between them. The germline V gene encodes CDR1 LGHNA and CDR2 YNFKEQ. The CDR3 loop spans 13 amino acids. As DNA, the CDR3 is TGTGCCAGCAGCCCGGGATCCTACTACGAGCAGTACTTC. Protein: CASSPGSYYEQYF.

This chain connects TRBV9 to TRBJ2-5, with D maybe TRBD2 (5 bases). The length of the CDR3 is 11 residues. V was pared by 4 bases and J by 6 bases, with 7 bases between. Germline CDR1 SGDLS, CDR2 YYNGEE. In DNA form, the CDR3 reads TGTGCCAGCAGCCCGGGGAAGACCCAGTACTTC. It is translated as CASSPGKTQYF.

V gene TRBV14 combines with J gene TRBJ2-3, with D uncertain. Germline V gene data show CDR1 as SGHDN and CDR2 as FVKESK. V dropped 2 bases and J dropped 7 bases, with 4 bases sitting between them. The CDR3 covers 11 residues. Written as DNA, the CDR3 is TGTGCCAGCAGCCAAATAAATACGCAGTATTTT. Protein: CASSQINTQYF.